Below, 6 T cell receptor beta chains from the same sample are listed, as sequenced in a study of CD8 T cells in Susac syndrome. Reverse transcription used roughly 0.5 to 1 ug RNA and random hexamers. MiXCR was run by TCRdb on the immunoSEQ multiplex PCR reads, yielding one entry per CDR3 protein. The table records approximately 300,000 distinct CDR3 sequences, roughly 90% of them present only once. The specimen sequenced was CD8+ T cells from PBMCs. The receptor source for this set is a human donor with multiple sclerosis.

This clonotype has a handful of counts. This chain links TRBV6-5 with TRBJ2-7; 7 nucleotides align to TRBD1. The V gene's germline CDR1 is MNHEY and CDR2 SVGAGI. After removal of 4 bases from V and 3 bases from J, the junction contained 3 bases not matched to a gene. This CDR3 region has 13 residues. DNA for the CDR3: TGTGCCAGCAGTTTGAGGGGGCGCTACGAGCAGTACTTC. It translates to CASSLRGRYEQYF.

The chain joins TRBV20-1 to TRBJ2-2, with 11 bases identical to TRBD2. Germline CDR1 and CDR2: DFQATT and SNEGSKA (reference sequence). J was trimmed by 3 bases and V by 3 bases; bases with no gene match: 3. This CDR3 is built from 15 residues. The CDR3 here is CSARDSGRDTGELFF. The CDR3 coding sequence is TGCAGTGCTAGGGATAGCGGGAGGGACACCGGGGAGCTGTTTTTT.

The chain is built from TRBV7-3 and TRBJ2-2, with TRBD2 matching 8 bases. CDR3 size: 16 residues. The V and J ends lost 5 bases and 5 bases, in that order; junction bases with no gene match: 10. Germline CDR1 reads SGHTA; CDR2 reads FQGTGA. Here the CDR3 reads CASSAPDGRGTGELFF. The CDR3 DNA is TGTGCCAGCAGCGCCCCTGACGGGAGGGGAACCGGGGAGCTGTTTTTT.

This chain joins TRBV27 and TRBJ2-1, with 7 bases that match TRBD2. V was clipped by 4 bases and J by 1 base; unmatched bases: 1. There are 14 residues in the CDR3. Germline V gives CDR1 MNHEY, CDR2 SMNVEV (reference sequence). The CDR3, as DNA: TGTGCCAGCAGTTCACTAGCGTCCTACAATGAGCAGTTCTTC. It translates to CASSSLASYNEQFF.

This clonotype was counted a single time. The chain recombines TRBV20-1 with TRBJ1-1; tentatively, D is TRBD1 (6 bases). V was trimmed by 3 bases and J by 3 bases, leaving 32 bases between them. CDR3 length: 20 amino acids. The germline V gene encodes CDR1 DFQATT and CDR2 SNEGSKA (reference sequence). DNA of the CDR3: TGCAGTGCTAGGGATCGGGGTCCGGGACACCCGAACCGGTTGGACACTGAAGCTTTCTTT. Residues: CSARDRGPGHPNRLDTEAFF.

The chain combines TRBV18 with TRBJ2-4; 12 bases fit TRBD2. This CDR3 contains 16 residues. CDR1 is KGHSH, CDR2 LQKENI, per germline. V lost 6 bases to trimming and J lost 2 bases; unmatched junction nucleotides: 5. DNA of the CDR3: TGTGCCAGCTCCCACGGACTAGCGGGGACCAAAAACATTCAGTACTTC. Amino acid sequence: CASSHGLAGTKNIQYF.